This T cell receptor beta chain was recorded in a study of blood T cell repertoires in COVID-19 (dated by TCRdb to 2019 to 2021). For the wider study: Samples from collaborators originated in the United States, Italy and Spain and spanned both the acute and convalescent phases of COVID-19. The material from the prospective study consisted of cDNA or gDNA derived from T cells, B-cell-depleted T cells, or PBMCs. The repertoires were released in a freely available public database intended as a resource for research on the immune response to SARS-CoV-2. Where available, HLA class I and class II types were taken from metadata supplied by the sample provider and were not determined by assay-based typing. The sample metadata nearly always contained a de-identified subject ID, COVID-19 status, age in years and sex. Deeply sampled blood TCRbeta repertoires from subjects exposed to, actively infected with, or recovered from COVID-19 were included in the dataset. Samples came from the ongoing ImmuneRACE study (first 160 participants) plus 1,254 subjects from 6 global collaborators.

Collaborating institutions collected whole blood in K2EDTA tubes following their own protocols. Collaborator samples were shipped for TCRbeta analysis as frozen whole blood, isolated PBMCs, or DNA extracted from either sample type. For this clone: What antigen it recognizes has not been identified. Base qualities are not at hand, and no much larger clone is one base apart.

TCRbeta CDR3 regions were amplified from genomic DNA using the immunoSEQ Assay, a bias-controlled multiplex PCR. For the original study's pipeline: Within the assay, amplification of reference gene primers was used to estimate how many nucleated cells each sample contained. To quantify the absolute abundance of each unique TCRbeta CDR3 rearrangement, sequence reads were collapsed and filtered. For each sample, productive Simpson clonality was calculated as the square root of Simpson's diversity index over productive rearrangements. This is the immuneACCESS table as TCRdb keeps it, with only in-frame sequences that have V and J called. A part of the clones is gone; compared with another copy, unresolved V genes explain less than half, and the rest is unexplained. V and J calls and clone size are those listed in that table; D and trimming were worked out from the DNA. This sample has roughly 100,000 clones in its table, and 85% of those were observed once. The ten largest account for around 2% of the sample.

What the authors observed across the whole study: How much clinical and demographic metadata was included differed by source and by participant, and the metadata was provided uncurated.

Inclusive of the bounding cysteine and phenylalanine, the CDR3 is 14 residues long. Here the CDR3 DNA is all that survives: 42 bases in frame from base 1. Trimming takes 5 bases off V and 10 bases off J; junction bases not matched to a gene: 9. For CDR1 and CDR2, the germline V gene lists SGHTA and FQGNSA. The origin of this receptor is a woman in her 70s with active or convalescent COVID-19. The chain is made from TRBV7-2 and TRBJ1-4; 8 bases in the middle match TRBD1. The sample comprised peripheral blood. The DNA sequence is TGTGCCAGCAGCACGACAGGGGAGGATGTAAAACTGTTTTTT. Translation gives CASSTTGEDVKLFF. The CDR3 plus the reference TRBV7-2 and TRBJ1-4 genes for the other parts give the full variable domain: GAGVSQSPSNKVTEKGKDVELRCDPISGHTALYWYRQSLGQGLEFLIYFQGNSAPDKSGLPSDRFSAERTGGSVSTLTIQRTQQEDSAVYLCASSTTGEDVKLFFGSGTQLSVL.